This T cell receptor beta chain appears in the sequencing data of a study of cytomegalovirus exposure and HLA in healthy donors. The CDR3 extends over 14 amino acids. In germline, CDR1 is GTSNPN, CDR2 SVGIG (reference sequence). Use of 60 Vbeta and 13 Jbeta primers characterized the PCR. Original analysis: A later analysis counted approximately 88 million unique TCR beta chains, 10 million to 12 million shared. Using immunoSEQ multiplex PCR, the repertoire was profiled, and TCRdb retains in-frame clones only, with some absent. That table furnishes V, J and clone size, whereas the DNA furnished D and trimming. The repertoire includes about 160,000 clones, roughly four fifths of them detected once, and nearly 8.5% sits in the top ten. Only one count was recorded for this clone.

Sequencing used PBMCs. The genes are TRBV30 and TRBJ2-5; D may be TRBD2 (6 bases). The J call is in doubt because the DNA end fits TRBJ2-7 better. The clonotype was recovered from a male donor in good health and CMV-seropositive. The CDR3 reads CAWSLGGAPYEQYF. The CDR3 nucleotides read TGTGCCTGGAGCTTAGGAGGGGCGCCCTACGAGCAGTACTTC.